Listed below are T cell receptor beta chains from one sample, sequenced in a study of cytomegalovirus exposure and HLA in healthy donors. Repertoires were generated with immunoSEQ multiplex PCR, while TCRdb's copy carries only in-frame clones and drops some. The table records roughly 180,000 clones, more than 70% of them present only once. Sequencing used PBMCs. These receptors originate from a woman aged 40 to 50 in good health and CMV-seropositive. Each CDR3 is given with its conserved first and last residue. The D gene is left open where the match is weak. Not every row has a clone size; where given, it reads once, few, many or a size class.

TRBV5-6	TRBJ2-5	-	-	CASSLGPGRQETQYF	TGTGCCAGCAGCTTGGGTCCAGGGCGGCAAGAGACCCAGTACTTC
TRBV28	TRBJ1-2	few	-	CASRFQERRGYTF	TGTGCCAGCAGGTTTCAAGAGAGGCGTGGCTACACCTTC
TRBV5-1	TRBJ2-3	-	TRBD2	CASTPSGRSDTQYF	TGCGCCAGCACTCCTAGCGGGAGGTCAGATACGCAGTATTTT
TRBV30	TRBJ2-5	-	-	CAWTKRIFGETQYF	TGTGCCTGGACTAAAAGGATATTCGGGGAGACCCAGTACTTC
TRBV5-1	TRBJ2-1	-	TRBD2	CASSLGVASGKTHLYNEQFF	TGCGCCAGCAGCTTGGGAGTCGCTAGCGGGAAAACACACCTCTACAATGAGCAGTTCTTC
TRBV7-9	TRBJ2-7	-	-	CASSWGAAENYEQYF	TGTGCCAGCAGTTGGGGAGCGGCAGAGAACTACGAGCAGTACTTC
TRBV19	TRBJ2-7	-	-	CASKVPGSGYEQYF	TGTGCCAGTAAGGTCCCCGGGAGCGGGTACGAGCAGTACTTC
TRBV12-5	TRBJ2-3	-	TRBD2	CASGLGLAGVSDTQYF	TGTGCTAGTGGTTTGGGACTAGCGGGAGTTTCAGATACGCAGTATTTT
TRBV28	TRBJ1-5	-	-	CASWNRGNQPQHF	TGTGCCAGCTGGAACAGAGGGAATCAGCCCCAGCATTTT
TRBV2	TRBJ2-3	-	TRBD1	CASSASPGGDDTQYF	TGTGCCAGCAGCGCCTCCCCAGGGGGCGACGATACGCAGTATTTT
TRBV7-9	TRBJ2-1	-	TRBD1	CASSLIQGGHNEQFF	TGTGCCAGCAGCTTAATACAGGGGGGACACAATGAGCAGTTCTTC
TRBV7-7	TRBJ2-3	-	TRBD1	CASSPGTGLTDTQYF	TGTGCTAGCAGCCCAGGGACAGGGTTAACAGATACGCAGTATTTT
TRBV28	TRBJ1-3	-	-	CASNVRESTGNTIYF	TGTGCCAGCAACGTACGGGAATCCACTGGAAACACCATATATTTT
TRBV4-3	TRBJ2-3	-	-	CASSGELDGTDTQYF	TGCGCCAGCAGTGGGGAACTAGATGGCACAGATACGCAGTATTTT
TRBV18	TRBJ2-1	-	TRBD2	CASSLSGRPGGEQFF	TGTGCCAGCTCCCTTAGCGGGCGCCCGGGGGGTGAGCAGTTCTTC
TRBV11-2	TRBJ2-2	few	-	CASSPYRDNGELFF	TGTGCCAGCAGCCCCTACAGGGACAACGGGGAGCTGTTTTTT
TRBV19	TRBJ2-1	-	-	CASRPSGKNEQFF	TGTGCCAGCAGGCCTTCAGGGAAAAATGAGCAGTTCTTC
TRBV7-2	TRBJ2-1	-	-	CASSPHSAVGSHEQFF	TGTGCCAGCAGCCCACATAGCGCGGTTGGTTCCCATGAGCAGTTCTTC
TRBV11-2	TRBJ2-3	-	-	CASSQRRTTSTDTQYF	TGTGCCAGCAGCCAGAGGAGAACTACTAGCACAGATACGCAGTATTTT
TRBV6-1	TRBJ1-2	-	TRBD1	CASPPPGQVDGYTF	TGTGCCAGCCCTCCTCCGGGACAGGTGGATGGCTACACCTTC
TRBV11-1	TRBJ2-3	-	-	CASSSNTDTQYF	TGTGCCAGCAGCTCAAACACAGATACGCAGTATTTT
TRBV7-2	TRBJ1-2	-	-	CASSLSFPQYGYTF	TGTGCCAGCAGCTTAAGCTTCCCACAGTATGGCTACACCTTC
TRBV19	TRBJ1-6	-	TRBD1	CASSEGTGGLNSPLHF	TGTGCCAGTAGCGAAGGGACAGGGGGCTTGAATTCACCCCTCCACTTT
TRBV5-4	TRBJ2-2	-	-	CASSGIWQGRPNTGELFF	TGTGCCAGCAGCGGGATATGGCAGGGTAGGCCGAACACCGGGGAGCTGTTTTTT
TRBV7-2	TRBJ2-1	-	TRBD1	CASSRGTGGYNEQFF	TGTGCCAGCAGCCGCGGGACAGGGGGGTACAATGAGCAGTTCTTC
TRBV29-1	TRBJ1-2	few	TRBD1	CSVDPGQIGRDTF	TGCAGCGTTGACCCGGGACAGATAGGTCGAGACACCTTC
TRBV11-2	TRBJ2-7	-	-	CASSSLRVKYF	TGTGCCAGCAGTTCCCTCCGGGTGAAATACTTC
TRBV4-2	TRBJ1-3	-	-	CASSQGDNSGNTIYF	TGTGCCAGCAGCCAAGGGGACAACTCTGGAAACACCATATATTTT
TRBV5-5	TRBJ2-5	few	-	CASSQAVQETQYF	TGTGCCAGCAGCCAAGCGGTCCAAGAGACCCAGTACTTC
TRBV27	TRBJ1-4	-	-	CASASLPPWAGEKLFF	TGTGCCAGCGCCTCCCTACCTCCATGGGCAGGTGAAAAACTGTTTTTT
TRBV4-1	TRBJ2-3	-	-	CASSQDPRGSWGADTQYF	TGCGCCAGCAGCCAAGATCCCCGGGGAAGCTGGGGGGCAGATACGCAGTATTTT
TRBV4-2	TRBJ2-1	-	TRBD2	CASSQDFGAREDEQFF	TGTGCCAGCAGCCAAGATTTCGGGGCCCGGGAGGATGAGCAGTTCTTC
TRBV19	TRBJ2-5	-	TRBD2	CASSRTSGRGETQYF	TGTGCCAGCTCCCGGACTAGCGGGAGAGGTGAGACCCAGTACTTC
TRBV28	TRBJ2-7	-	-	CASSGKDRPTYEQYF	TGTGCCAGCAGTGGAAAGGACAGACCAACCTACGAGCAGTACTTC
TRBV2	TRBJ2-1	-	TRBD1	CASRRDRGFNEQFF	TGTGCCAGCAGGAGGGACAGGGGTTTCAATGAGCAGTTCTTC
TRBV10-3	TRBJ2-1	-	TRBD2	CAISESYAGLAGVQKLYNEQFF	TGTGCCATCAGTGAGTCCTACGCAGGACTAGCGGGAGTTCAGAAACTCTACAATGAGCAGTTCTTC
TRBV11-2	TRBJ1-5	-	-	CASSPSTGLPNQPQHF	TGTGCCAGCAGCCCATCTACCGGACTACCCAATCAGCCCCAGCATTTT
TRBV29-1	TRBJ2-1	-	TRBD2	CSVGTSGSNEQFF	TGCAGCGTCGGGACTAGCGGGAGTAATGAGCAGTTCTTC
TRBV6-1	TRBJ2-1	once	TRBD2	CASSVSREGEQFF	TGTGCCAGCAGTGTTTCTCGGGAGGGCGAGCAGTTCTTC
TRBV28	TRBJ2-7	few	TRBD1	CASSLSGQGVGEQYF	TGTGCCAGCAGTTTGTCAGGACAGGGGGTAGGGGAGCAGTACTTC
TRBV23-1	TRBJ2-1	-	TRBD2	CASSLETSGNRQFF	TGCGCCAGCAGTTTGGAGACTAGCGGGAATCGGCAGTTCTTC
TRBV28	TRBJ2-7	-	TRBD1	CASSLEGQGANEQYF	TGTGCCAGCAGTTTAGAGGGACAGGGGGCAAACGAGCAGTACTTC
TRBV7-8	TRBJ2-7	-	TRBD2	CASSPTSGSREQYF	TGTGCCAGCAGCCCGACTAGCGGGAGCCGCGAGCAGTACTTC
TRBV6-1	TRBJ2-7	-	TRBD2	CASTGTSGSYEQYF	TGTGCCAGCACCGGGACTAGCGGGAGTTACGAGCAGTACTTC
TRBV6-1	TRBJ2-7	-	-	CASSVVGVFRGASREQYF	TGTGCCAGCAGTGTAGTAGGTGTTTTCCGGGGGGCATCGAGGGAGCAGTACTTC
TRBV10-3	TRBJ1-1	-	TRBD1	CAISETGQGGTEAFF	TGTGCCATCAGTGAGACGGGACAGGGAGGCACTGAAGCTTTCTTT